This TCR beta chain was obtained from a study of cytomegalovirus exposure and HLA in healthy donors. V was cut by 4 bases and J by 1 base, with 10 bases left in between. Germline V gene data show CDR1 as MDHEN and CDR2 as SYDVKM. The CDR3 is made up of 14 amino acids. Notes on the study in general: Further analysis, carried out later, found HLA-associated TCR beta chains more clonally expanded than equally common other chains. Later on, analysis showed that most CMV-associated TCR beta chains appeared to be HLA-restricted.

Turning to this clone: What it binds is not known.

A multiplex PCR was run with 60 Vbeta primers and 13 Jbeta primers. Data came from immunoSEQ multiplex PCR; TCRdb stores just in-frame clones and leaves some out. In the table there are around 110,000 clones, approximately 70% of which are singletons. Sequencing input: PBMCs. The source of this sequence is a middle-aged woman in good health and CMV-seropositive. This chain uses TRBV28 with TRBJ1-1; D ambiguous. DNA of the CDR3: TGTGCCAGCAGTTCTCCCCTGGCGAACACTGAAGCTTTCTTT. It codes for CASSSPLANTEAFF.